This TCR beta chain was found in a study of cytomegalovirus exposure and HLA in healthy donors. Regarding the study as a whole: For most TCR beta V segments, an earlier analysis put the productive rate at about 90% or about 30% of the time. Later genetic work tied a missense DCLRE1C variant to beta-chain V and J trimming.

With 9 bases removed from V and 1 base from J, the gap between germline ends came to 25 bases. This CDR3 has 18 amino acids. Germline CDR1 and CDR2: MDHEN and SYDVKM. On this clone: What it recognizes is unknown.

Both 60 Vbeta primers and 13 Jbeta primers went into the PCR. Repertoires were generated with immunoSEQ multiplex PCR, while TCRdb's copy carries only in-frame clones and drops some. This table has around 37,000 clones, just under 75% appearing once. V gene TRBV28 combines with J gene TRBJ1-5; TRBD1 might be the D (5 bases). This receptor was obtained from a man under 40 in good health and CMV-seronegative. The sequencing sample was made of PBMCs. This CDR3 is CASQRTGRAQVSNQPQHF. The DNA for the CDR3 is TGTGCCAGTCAAAGGACCGGGAGGGCACAGGTGAGCAATCAGCCCCAGCATTTT.